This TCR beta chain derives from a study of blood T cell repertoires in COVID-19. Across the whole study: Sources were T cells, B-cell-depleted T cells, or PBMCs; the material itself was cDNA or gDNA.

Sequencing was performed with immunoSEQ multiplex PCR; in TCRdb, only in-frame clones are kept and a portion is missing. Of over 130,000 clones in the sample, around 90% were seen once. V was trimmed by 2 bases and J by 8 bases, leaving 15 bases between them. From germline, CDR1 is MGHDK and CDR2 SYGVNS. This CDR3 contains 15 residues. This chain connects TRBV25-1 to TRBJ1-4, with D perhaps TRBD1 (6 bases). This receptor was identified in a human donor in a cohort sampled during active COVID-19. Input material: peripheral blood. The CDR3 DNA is TGTGCCAGCAGTGAAAGCTACAGGGTGGGGGAAAAACTGTTTTTT. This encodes CASSESYRVGEKLFF.